These 10 T cell receptor beta chains were all obtained from the same sample, sequenced in a study of T cell responses to AZD1222 COVID-19 vaccine. TCRdb's copy holds only in-frame clones and misses some; the assay was immunoSEQ multiplex PCR. The table has 85,000 to 130,000 clones, more than 85% seen once; the top ten hold around 5%. The sequencing used peripheral blood, collected on day 0 of AZD1222 vaccination. The receptors were sampled from an adult in good health.

Here the CDR3 DNA reads TGCGCCAGCAGCTTGGACAGGGAAGCAGACAATGAGCAGTTCTTC. This codes for CASSLDREADNEQFF. The chain links TRBV5-1 to TRBJ2-1, with D tentatively TRBD1 (6 bases). This CDR3 comprises 15 residues. Between the trimmed V and J ends, which lost 0 bases and 5 bases, there was a span of 12 bases. The germline V gene has CDR1 SGHRS and CDR2 YFSETQ.

This chain uses TRBV5-1 with TRBJ1-5; possibly TRBD1 for D (5 bases). V was clipped by 7 bases and J by 3 bases, with 11 bases between them. The CDR3 covers 13 residues. CDR1 and CDR2 from the germline V gene are SGHRS and YFSETQ. CDR3 sequence: CASRKGLNQPQHF. The CDR3 coding sequence is TGCGCCAGCCGGAAGGGGCTCAATCAGCCCCAGCATTTT.

V gene TRBV5-1 combines with J gene TRBJ2-7, with TRBD2 matching over 7 bases. CDR1 and CDR2 from the germline V gene are SGHRS and YFSETQ. The CDR3 is 14 residues long. With V trimmed by 4 bases and J by 0 bases, 4 bases remained unmatched. Written as DNA, the CDR3 is TGCGCCAGCAGCAGACTAGCCTCCTCCTACGAGCAGTACTTC. Amino acids: CASSRLASSYEQYF.

The chain uses TRBV6-1 and TRBJ2-6, with D unresolved. This CDR3 is built from 15 residues. Trimming took 2 bases from V and 0 from J, leaving 5 bases between them. Germline-derived CDR1 and CDR2 are MNHNS and SASEGT. As DNA, the CDR3 is TGTGCCAGCAGTGAATCCAGCTCTGGGGCCAACGTCCTGACTTTC. Protein: CASSESSSGANVLTF.

CDR3 in amino acids: CAWSFLGLQFF. CDR3 DNA sequence: TGTGCCTGGAGTTTTTTGGGACTTCAGTTCTTC. The chain couples TRBV30 to TRBJ2-1, with a tentative D call TRBD2 (6 bases). Germline CDR1 is GTSNPN and CDR2 is SVGIG (reference sequence). The CDR3 has 11 residues. V gave up 2 bases and J gave up 13 bases, with 12 bases separating them.

This chain joins TRBV15 and TRBJ1-1; a possible D gene is TRBD1 (6 bases). V lost 0 bases and J 5 bases, leaving 7 bases between the germline ends. The germline V gene has CDR1 LNHNV and CDR2 YYDKDF (reference sequence). The CDR3 consists of 13 residues. The CDR3 DNA reads TGTGCCACCAGCAGAGAACAGGGTACTGAAGCTTTCTTT. Translating gives CATSREQGTEAFF.

This chain joins TRBV7-3 and TRBJ2-3, with TRBD2 matching 7 bases. Trimming took 3 bases from V and 2 from J; bases not matched to a gene: 2. Germline CDR1 reads SGHTA; CDR2 reads FQGTGA. This CDR3 is 14 amino acids long. Here the CDR3 DNA reads TGTGCCAGCAGCTTGGCGGGAGCCACAGATACGCAGTATTTT. Translation gives CASSLAGATDTQYF.

This chain joins TRBV14 and TRBJ2-3; 8 bases match TRBD2. V was clipped by 4 bases and J by 5 bases; unmatched bases: 8. CDR3 size: 15 residues. CDR1 is SGHDN and CDR2 is FVKESK in the germline V gene. CDR3 sequence: CASSPRTSFRDTQYF. Written as DNA, the CDR3 is TGTGCCAGCAGCCCCCGGACTAGCTTCAGAGATACGCAGTATTTT.

The J gene is TRBJ1-3, the V gene TRBV18, with D unclear. This CDR3 region has 16 residues. The germline CDR1 and CDR2 sequences are KGHSH and LQKENI. Trimming took 1 base from V and 0 from J, leaving 10 bases between them. The CDR3: CASSPLGSYSGNTIYF. Here the CDR3 DNA reads TGTGCCAGCTCACCACTTGGATCCTACTCTGGAAACACCATATATTTT.

This chain uses TRBV28 with TRBJ1-1; 9 nucleotides align to TRBD1. Per the germline V gene, CDR1 is MDHEN and CDR2 is SYDVKM. Losses at the gene ends were 8 bases for V and 3 bases for J; bases not matched to a gene: 13. The CDR3 totals 16 residues. CDR3 protein: CASLPAGRQGDTEAFF. As DNA, the CDR3 is TGTGCCAGCCTGCCGGCAGGCCGACAGGGGGACACTGAAGCTTTCTTT.